Presented here are 13 T cell receptor beta chains from one specimen sequenced in a study of OX40 agonist ivuxolimab in advanced cancers. Produced via immunoSEQ multiplex PCR; TCRdb's table is partial and in-frame only. The sample carries approximately 70,000 clones, 80% to 90% recorded once. The sequencing used CD4+ or CD8+ T cells sorted from blood, collected in a trial of the OX40 agonist ivuxolimab. The receptors derive from an adult with an advanced solid tumor such as melanoma, head and neck, liver or kidney cancer.

In its sample, this clone was seen once. The chain combines TRBV29-1 with TRBJ1-1, with no clear D. Germline CDR1 reads SQVTM; CDR2 reads ANQGSEA. There are 12 residues in the CDR3. V shed 4 bases and J shed 1 base, with 7 bases lying between them. CDR3 bases: TGCAGCGTTGGAACGGGGAACACTGAAGCTTTCTTT. Its protein product is CSVGTGNTEAFF.

The chain uses TRBV19 and TRBJ2-3, with D possibly TRBD2 on 6 matching bases. V lost 5 bases to trimming and J lost 4 bases, with 25 bases between them. Germline V gene sequence: CDR1 LNHDA, CDR2 SQIVND (reference sequence). CDR3 length: 18 residues. The CDR3 here is CASSLRKVGSSGADTQYF. The CDR3 DNA reads as TGTGCCAGTAGTCTCCGGAAGGTCGGGTCATCGGGAGCAGATACGCAGTATTTT.

The chain is built from TRBV19 and TRBJ2-3, with D possibly matching TRBD1 (6 bases). Germline CDR1 and CDR2: LNHDA and SQIVND (reference sequence). The CDR3 has 13 amino acids. V was trimmed by 5 bases and J by 6 bases, leaving 12 bases between them. The chain's CDR3 is CASSRTVGDTQYF. Written as DNA, the CDR3 is TGTGCCAGTAGTCGGACAGTGGGGGATACGCAGTATTTT.

V is TRBV18 and J is TRBJ2-7; a weak D match, TRBD2 (5 bases). Trimming took off 3 bases at V and 6 bases at J, with 6 bases between the two ends. The CDR3 consists of 11 residues. Per germline, CDR1 KGHSH and CDR2 LQKENI. This chain's CDR3 is CASSPEGEQYF. Written as DNA, the CDR3 is TGTGCCAGCTCACCCGAGGGCGAGCAGTACTTC.

This clone was recorded a few times. The chain carries TRBV2 and TRBJ2-7; no firm D call. Germline values: CDR1 SNHLY, CDR2 FYNNEI. With 4 bases removed from V and 2 bases from J, the gap between germline ends came to 18 bases. The CDR3 sequence is 16 residues long. CDR3 in amino acids: CASSVGPKDGTYEQYF. In DNA, the CDR3 is TGTGCCAGCAGTGTCGGACCCAAAGATGGCACCTACGAGCAGTACTTC.

The J gene is TRBJ1-1, the V gene TRBV20-1; possibly TRBD1 for D (5 bases). Trimming shortened V by 3 bases and J by 9 bases, and 11 bases separated the two germline ends. The CDR3 contains 11 residues. From germline, CDR1 is DFQATT and CDR2 SNEGSKA (reference sequence). CDR3 protein: CSARDNRKAFF. The CDR3 DNA sequence: TGCAGTGCTAGGGATAACAGGAAAGCTTTCTTT.

V gene TRBV2 combines with J gene TRBJ2-2; tentatively, D is TRBD1 (5 bases). V was cut by 2 bases and J by 6 bases, with 13 bases left in between. The germline gives CDR1 SNHLY, CDR2 FYNNEI. This CDR3 is built from 15 residues. CDR3 amino acids: CASSELGRGAGELFF. The CDR3 DNA sequence: TGTGCCAGCAGTGAACTCGGTAGGGGTGCCGGGGAGCTGTTTTTT.

This chain uses TRBV28 with TRBJ2-3; 9 bases line up with TRBD2. The germline V gene has CDR1 MDHEN and CDR2 SYDVKM. The CDR3 spans 16 residues. The V segment lost 6 bases and the J segment 3 bases; nucleotides outside the gene matches: 10. The CDR3 coding sequence is TGTGCCAGCAGAGCCCTTTTAGCGGGGGTGACAGATACGCAGTATTTT. Translated: CASRALLAGVTDTQYF.

This clone is a singleton in its sample. This chain joins TRBV6-6 and TRBJ1-1, with a tentative D call TRBD1 (5 bases). The CDR3 runs 14 residues. Per the germline V gene, CDR1 is MNHNY and CDR2 is SVGAGI (reference sequence). Trimming left V 7 bases short and J 4 bases short, with 16 bases between. The CDR3 region is CASTLSGGSTEAFF. For the CDR3, the DNA is TGTGCCAGCACCTTAAGTGGGGGGAGCACTGAAGCTTTCTTT.

V usage is TRBV18 and J usage is TRBJ2-1; the match to TRBD2 covers 7 bases. After removal of 0 bases from V and 5 bases from J, the junction contained 10 bases not matched to a gene. This CDR3 spans 17 amino acids. Germline CDR1 is KGHSH and CDR2 is LQKENI. In nucleotides, the CDR3 is TGTGCCAGCTCACCACCCGGTTCGGGGGGTAGAAACAATGAGCAGTTCTTC. Its protein is CASSPPGSGGRNNEQFF. The full variable domain, rest sourced from reference TRBV18 and TRBJ2-1, is NAGVMQNPRHLVRRRGQEARLRCSPMKGHSHVYWYRQLPEEGLKFMVYLQKENIIDESGMPKERFSAEFPKEGPSILRIQQVVRGDSAAYFCASSPPGSGGRNNEQFFGPGTRLTVL.

The V call is TRBV7-3, the J call TRBJ2-5, with 13 bases aligning to TRBD2. V lost 5 bases to trimming and J lost 3 bases; unmatched junction nucleotides: 3. This CDR3 is built from 15 residues. Germline CDR1 SGHTA, CDR2 FQGTGA. The CDR3 nucleotides read TGTGCCAGCAGCCTTGGACTAGCGGGGGAAGAGACCCAGTACTTC. Its translation: CASSLGLAGEETQYF.

The chain carries TRBV12-2 and TRBJ2-6; the D call of TRBD1 is as the table states it, not checked on the DNA. TRBV12-2 is termed a pseudogene. The CDR3 runs to 18 residues. The CDR3 is CASRLRDRGFSGANVLTF. CDR3 nucleotide sequence: TGTGCAAGTCGCTTAAGGGACAGGGGGTTCTCTGGGGCCAACGTCCTGACTTTC.

The chain has TRBV4-1 and TRBJ2-6, with D perhaps being TRBD1 or TRBD2 (5 bases each). The CDR3 is 19 residues long. Trimming left V 1 base short and J 0 bases short, with 16 bases between. In germline, CDR1 is MGHRA, CDR2 YSYEKL. The CDR3 loop reads CASSQVLGRGPSGANVLTF. In DNA, the CDR3 is TGCGCCAGCAGCCAAGTACTGGGACGGGGACCCTCTGGGGCCAACGTCCTGACTTTC.